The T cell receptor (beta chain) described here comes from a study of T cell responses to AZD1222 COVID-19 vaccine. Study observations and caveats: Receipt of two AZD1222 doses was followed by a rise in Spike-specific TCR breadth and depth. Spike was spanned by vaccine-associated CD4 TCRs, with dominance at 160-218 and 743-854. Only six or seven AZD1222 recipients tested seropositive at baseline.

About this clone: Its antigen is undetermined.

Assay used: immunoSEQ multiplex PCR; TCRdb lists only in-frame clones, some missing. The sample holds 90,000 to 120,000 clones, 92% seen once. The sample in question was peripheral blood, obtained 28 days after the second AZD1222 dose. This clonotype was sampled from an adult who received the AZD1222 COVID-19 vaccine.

Here the CDR3 DNA reads TGTGCCAGCAGTGTACAGAGTGGAAACACCATATATTTT. It codes for CASSVQSGNTIYF. The chain carries TRBV12-3 or TRBV12-4 and TRBJ1-3; no clear D gene. The V end lost 5 bases, the J end lost 3 bases, and 8 bases lay between the germline ends. The CDR3 runs to 13 residues.